The sample holds a few counts of the clone carrying this T cell receptor beta chain. This sample was taken from a study of cytomegalovirus exposure and HLA in healthy donors. Researchers ran the PCR with 60 Vbeta and 13 Jbeta primers. The table came from immunoSEQ multiplex PCR; TCRdb's copy has only in-frame clones and leaves some out. The table has about 100,000 clones, over 65% seen once; the top ten hold approximately 0.83%. CDR3 size: 13 residues. CDR1 is SGDLS, CDR2 YYNGEE, per germline. V shed 0 bases and J 8 bases; nucleotides not matched to a gene: 4. This sequence joins TRBV9 and TRBJ1-2, with TRBD1 identical over 7 bases. The clonotype originates from a woman in her fifties or sixties in good health and CMV-seronegative. Material: PBMCs. CDR3 amino acids: CASSVASGGGYTF. The CDR3 DNA follows: TGTGCCAGCAGCGTAGCTTCAGGGGGAGGCTACACCTTC. Based on the CDR3 plus reference TRBV9 and TRBJ1-2, the full variable domain is DSGVTQTPKHLITATGQRVTLRCSPRSGDLSVYWYQQSLDQGLQFLIQYYNGEERAKGNILERFSAQQFPDLHSELNLSSLELGDSALYFCASSVASGGGYTFGSGTRLTVV.